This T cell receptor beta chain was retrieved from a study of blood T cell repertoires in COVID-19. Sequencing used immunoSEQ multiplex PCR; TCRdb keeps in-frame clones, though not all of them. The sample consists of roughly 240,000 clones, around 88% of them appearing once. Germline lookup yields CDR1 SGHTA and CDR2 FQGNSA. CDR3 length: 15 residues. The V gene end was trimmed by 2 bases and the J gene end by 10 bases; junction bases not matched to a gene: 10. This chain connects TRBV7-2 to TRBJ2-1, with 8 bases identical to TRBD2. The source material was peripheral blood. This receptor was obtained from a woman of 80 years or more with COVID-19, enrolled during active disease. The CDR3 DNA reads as TGTGCCAGCAGCTTATGGCCGGGGGGGCAACGGGAGCAGTTCTTC. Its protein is CASSLWPGGQREQFF.